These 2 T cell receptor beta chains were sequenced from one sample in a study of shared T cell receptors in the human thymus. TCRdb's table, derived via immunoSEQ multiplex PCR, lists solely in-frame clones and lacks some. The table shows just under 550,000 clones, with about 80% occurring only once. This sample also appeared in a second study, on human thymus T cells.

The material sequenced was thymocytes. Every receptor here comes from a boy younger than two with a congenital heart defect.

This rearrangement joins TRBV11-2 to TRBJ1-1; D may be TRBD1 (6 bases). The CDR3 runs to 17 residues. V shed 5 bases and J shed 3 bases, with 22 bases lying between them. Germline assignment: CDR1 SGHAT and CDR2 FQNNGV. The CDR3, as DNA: TGTGCCAGCAGCCCCAGAAAGGGGGAATATCGGGACACTGAAGCTTTCTTT. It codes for CASSPRKGEYRDTEAFF.

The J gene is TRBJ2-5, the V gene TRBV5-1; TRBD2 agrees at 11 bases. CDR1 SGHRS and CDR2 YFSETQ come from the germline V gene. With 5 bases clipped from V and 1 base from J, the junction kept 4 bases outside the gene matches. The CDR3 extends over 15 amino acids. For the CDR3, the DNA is TGCGCCAGCAGGTTAGCGGGAGGGTCCCAAGAGACCCAGTACTTC. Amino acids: CASRLAGGSQETQYF.